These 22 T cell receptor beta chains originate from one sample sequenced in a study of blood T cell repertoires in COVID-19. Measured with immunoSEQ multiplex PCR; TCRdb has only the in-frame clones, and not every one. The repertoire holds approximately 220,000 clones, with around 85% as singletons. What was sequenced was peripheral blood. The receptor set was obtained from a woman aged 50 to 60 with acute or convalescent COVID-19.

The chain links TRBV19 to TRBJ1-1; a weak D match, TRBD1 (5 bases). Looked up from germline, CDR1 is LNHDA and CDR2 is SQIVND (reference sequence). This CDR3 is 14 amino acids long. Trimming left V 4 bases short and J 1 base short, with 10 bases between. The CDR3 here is CASSRGERNTEAFF. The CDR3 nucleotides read TGTGCCAGTAGTAGGGGGGAGCGGAACACTGAAGCTTTCTTT.

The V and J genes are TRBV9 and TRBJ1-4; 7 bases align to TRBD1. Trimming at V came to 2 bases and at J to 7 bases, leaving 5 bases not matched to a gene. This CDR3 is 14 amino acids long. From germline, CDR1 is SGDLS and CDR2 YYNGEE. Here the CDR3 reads CASSVTGEGEKLFF. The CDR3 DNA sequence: TGTGCCAGCAGCGTTACAGGGGAAGGTGAAAAACTGTTTTTT.

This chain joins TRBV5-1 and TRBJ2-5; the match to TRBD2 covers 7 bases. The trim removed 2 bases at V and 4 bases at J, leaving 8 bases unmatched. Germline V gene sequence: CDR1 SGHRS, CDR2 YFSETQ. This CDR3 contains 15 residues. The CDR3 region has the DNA TGCGCCAGCAGCTTTCAGCGGGGAGACGGAGAGACCCAGTACTTC. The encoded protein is CASSFQRGDGETQYF.

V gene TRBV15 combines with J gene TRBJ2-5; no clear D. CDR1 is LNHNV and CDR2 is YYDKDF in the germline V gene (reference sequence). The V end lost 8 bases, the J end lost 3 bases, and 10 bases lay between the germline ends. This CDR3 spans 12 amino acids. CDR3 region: CATSITEETQYF. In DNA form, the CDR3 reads TGTGCCACCTCCATCACGGAAGAGACCCAGTACTTC.

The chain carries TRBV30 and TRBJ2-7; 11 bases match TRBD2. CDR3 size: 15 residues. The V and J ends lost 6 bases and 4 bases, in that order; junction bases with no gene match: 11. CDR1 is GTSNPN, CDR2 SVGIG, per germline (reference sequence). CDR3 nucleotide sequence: TGTGCCTGCATACCGGCCGGGACTAGCGGATACGAGCAGTACTTC. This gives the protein CACIPAGTSGYEQYF.

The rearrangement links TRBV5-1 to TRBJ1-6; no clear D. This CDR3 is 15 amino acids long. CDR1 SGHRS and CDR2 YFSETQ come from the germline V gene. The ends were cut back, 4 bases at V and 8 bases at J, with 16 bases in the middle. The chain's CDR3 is CASSPPTDGHSPLHF. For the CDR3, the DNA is TGCGCCAGCAGCCCGCCCACAGATGGCCATTCACCCCTCCACTTT.

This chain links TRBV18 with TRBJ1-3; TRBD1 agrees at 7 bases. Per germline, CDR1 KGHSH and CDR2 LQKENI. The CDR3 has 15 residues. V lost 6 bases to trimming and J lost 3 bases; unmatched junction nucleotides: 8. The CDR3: CASSTTGVYGNTIYF. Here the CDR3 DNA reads TGTGCCAGCTCTACAACAGGGGTATATGGAAACACCATATATTTT. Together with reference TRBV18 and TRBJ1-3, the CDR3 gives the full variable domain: NAGVMQNPRHLVRRRGQEARLRCSPMKGHSHVYWYRQLPEEGLKFMVYLQKENIIDESGMPKERFSAEFPKEGPSILRIQQVVRGDSAAYFCASSTTGVYGNTIYFGEGSWLTVV.

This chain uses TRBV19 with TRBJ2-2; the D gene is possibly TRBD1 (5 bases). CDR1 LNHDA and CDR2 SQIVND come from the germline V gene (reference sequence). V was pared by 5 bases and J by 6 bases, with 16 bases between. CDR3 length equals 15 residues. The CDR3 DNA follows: TGTGCCAGTAGTGCCCAGGGCAGTTGGGCCGGGGAGCTGTTTTTT. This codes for CASSAQGSWAGELFF.

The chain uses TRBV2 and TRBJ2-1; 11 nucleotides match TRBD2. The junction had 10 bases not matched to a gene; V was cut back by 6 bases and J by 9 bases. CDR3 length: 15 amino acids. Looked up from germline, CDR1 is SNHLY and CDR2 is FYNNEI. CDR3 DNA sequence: TGTGCCAGCAGGTCTACTAGCGGGGGACCCACTGAGCAGTTCTTC. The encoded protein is CASRSTSGGPTEQFF.

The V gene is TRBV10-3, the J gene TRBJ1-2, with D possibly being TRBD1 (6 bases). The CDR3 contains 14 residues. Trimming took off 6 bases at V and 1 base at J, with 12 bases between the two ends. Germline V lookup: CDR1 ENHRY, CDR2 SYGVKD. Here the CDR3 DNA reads TGTGCCATCAGCCCGACAGGTGTTAACTATGGCTACACCTTC. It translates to CAISPTGVNYGYTF.

CDR3 amino acids: CAWSGQAWDTEAFF. DNA of the CDR3: TGTGCCTGGAGTGGACAAGCATGGGACACTGAAGCTTTCTTT. This chain uses TRBV30 with TRBJ1-1, with no clear D. Germline V gene lookup returns CDR1 GTSNPN and CDR2 SVGIG (reference sequence). The CDR3 spans 14 residues. Trimming shortened V by 1 base and J by 3 bases, and 12 bases separated the two germline ends.

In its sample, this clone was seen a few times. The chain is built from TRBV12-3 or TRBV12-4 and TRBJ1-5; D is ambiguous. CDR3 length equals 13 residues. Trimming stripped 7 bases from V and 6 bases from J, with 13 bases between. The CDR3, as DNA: TGTGCCAGCAATTACAGTCCTGGTCAGCCCCAGCATTTT. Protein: CASNYSPGQPQHF.

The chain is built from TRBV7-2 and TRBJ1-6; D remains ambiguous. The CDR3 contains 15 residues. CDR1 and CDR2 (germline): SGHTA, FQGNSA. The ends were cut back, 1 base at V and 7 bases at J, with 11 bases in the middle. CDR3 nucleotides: TGTGCCAGCAGCTTAGTCCGGGTAGTCAATTCACCCCTCCACTTT. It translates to CASSLVRVVNSPLHF.

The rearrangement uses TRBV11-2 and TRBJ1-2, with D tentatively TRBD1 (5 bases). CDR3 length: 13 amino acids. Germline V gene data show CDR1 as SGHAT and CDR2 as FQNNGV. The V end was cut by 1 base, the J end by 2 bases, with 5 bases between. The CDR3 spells CASSLAGNYGYTF. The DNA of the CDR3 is TGTGCCAGCAGCTTAGCAGGGAACTATGGCTACACCTTC.

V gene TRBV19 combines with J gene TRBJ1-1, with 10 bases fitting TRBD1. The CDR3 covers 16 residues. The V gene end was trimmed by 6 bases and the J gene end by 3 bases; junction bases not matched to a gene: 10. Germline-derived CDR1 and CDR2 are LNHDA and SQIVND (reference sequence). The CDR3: CASSPIGTGDHTEAFF. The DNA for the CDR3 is TGTGCCAGTAGCCCTATCGGGACAGGGGATCACACTGAAGCTTTCTTT. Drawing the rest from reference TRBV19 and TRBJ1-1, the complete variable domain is DGGITQSPKYLFRKEGQNVTLSCEQNLNHDAMYWYRQDPGQGLRLIYYSQIVNDFQKGDIAEGYSVSREKKESFPLTVTSAQKNPTAFYLCASSPIGTGDHTEAFFGQGTRLTVV.

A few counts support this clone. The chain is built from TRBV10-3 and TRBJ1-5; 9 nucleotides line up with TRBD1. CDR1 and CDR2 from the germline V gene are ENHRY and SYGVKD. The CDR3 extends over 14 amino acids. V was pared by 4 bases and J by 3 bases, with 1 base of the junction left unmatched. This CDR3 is CAISGDRDNQPQHF. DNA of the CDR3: TGTGCCATCAGTGGGGACAGGGACAATCAGCCCCAGCATTTT.

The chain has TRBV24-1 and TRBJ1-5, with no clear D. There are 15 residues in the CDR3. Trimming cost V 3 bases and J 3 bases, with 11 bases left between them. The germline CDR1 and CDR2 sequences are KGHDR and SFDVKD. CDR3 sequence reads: CATSDIRDPNQPQHF. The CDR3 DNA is TGTGCCACCAGTGATATCCGGGATCCCAATCAGCCCCAGCATTTT.

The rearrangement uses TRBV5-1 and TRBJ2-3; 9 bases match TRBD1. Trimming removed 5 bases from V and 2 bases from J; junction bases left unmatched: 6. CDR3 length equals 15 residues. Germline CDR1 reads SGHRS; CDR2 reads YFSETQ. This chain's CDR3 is CASRNTGGYTDTQYF. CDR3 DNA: TGCGCCAGCAGAAATACAGGGGGCTACACAGATACGCAGTATTTT.

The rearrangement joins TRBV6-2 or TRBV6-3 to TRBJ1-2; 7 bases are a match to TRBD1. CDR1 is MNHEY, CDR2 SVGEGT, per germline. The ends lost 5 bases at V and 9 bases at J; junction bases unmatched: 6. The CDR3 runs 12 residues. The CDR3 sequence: CASSRQGTSYTF. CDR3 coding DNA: TGTGCCAGCAGTCGACAGGGAACGAGCTACACCTTC.

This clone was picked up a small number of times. The CDR3: CASSPKQGEDGYTF. CDR3 DNA sequence: TGTGCCAGCAGCCCTAAACAGGGGGAGGATGGCTACACCTTC. The J gene is TRBJ1-2, the V gene TRBV7-2; 8 bases agree with TRBD1. Trimming took 5 bases from V and 6 from J; bases not matched to a gene: 8. CDR1 is SGHTA and CDR2 is FQGNSA in the germline V gene. The CDR3 length is 14 residues.

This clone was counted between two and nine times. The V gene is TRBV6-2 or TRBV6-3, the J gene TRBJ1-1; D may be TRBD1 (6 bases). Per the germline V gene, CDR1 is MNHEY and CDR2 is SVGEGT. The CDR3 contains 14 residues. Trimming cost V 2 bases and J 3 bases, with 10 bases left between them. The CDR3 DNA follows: TGTGCCAGCAGTTACGAACAGGGACACACTGAAGCTTTCTTT. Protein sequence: CASSYEQGHTEAFF.

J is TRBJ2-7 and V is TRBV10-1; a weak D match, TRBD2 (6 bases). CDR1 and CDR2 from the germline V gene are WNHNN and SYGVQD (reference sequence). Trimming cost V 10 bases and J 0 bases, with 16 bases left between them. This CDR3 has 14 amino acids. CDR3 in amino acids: CAMTGLFSSYEQYF. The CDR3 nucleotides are TGCGCCATGACGGGACTTTTTAGCTCCTACGAGCAGTACTTC.